One and the same sample provided the 2 T cell receptor beta chains below, sequenced in a study of T cell changes during pregnancy in multiple sclerosis. Some clones are missing from TCRdb's copy, which holds only in-frame ones; the method was immunoSEQ multiplex PCR. The sample has 15,000 to 20,000 clones, about 90% seen once; the top ten hold 13%. The starting material was CD8+ T cells from peripheral blood mononuclear cells, obtained in the third trimester of pregnancy. All receptors come from a female donor in good health, enrolled as a control in a pregnancy study.

The chain links TRBV15 to TRBJ2-7, with 7 bases matching TRBD2. Germline CDR1 is LNHNV and CDR2 is YYDKDF (reference sequence). Germline trimming cut 5 bases from V and 5 bases from J; bases unmatched to any gene: 12. This CDR3 contains 15 residues. The DNA for the CDR3 is TGTGCCACCAGCGGGGGGGTCAGCGGGACCCACGAGCAGTACTTC. Its translation is CATSGGVSGTHEQYF.

This chain joins TRBV4-1 and TRBJ1-1; unclear D gene. CDR3 length: 15 amino acids. Trimming left V 0 bases short and J 1 base short, with 9 bases between. Germline CDR1 is MGHRA and CDR2 is YSYEKL. The CDR3 reads CASSQEVGGNTEAFF. The DNA for the CDR3 is TGCGCCAGCAGCCAAGAGGTCGGCGGGAACACTGAAGCTTTCTTT.